These 18 T cell receptor beta chains were sequenced from one sample in a study of graft-versus-host responses after intestinal transplantation. Method: immunoSEQ multiplex PCR; TCRdb's copy keeps in-frame clones and lacks some. The sample has about 90,000 clones, less than 90% seen once. These receptors' antigens are unknown. The sample was unstimulated CD4+ T cells sorted from spleen or lymph node cells, taken before transplant. The receptors were gathered from a human donor who was the organ donor for an intestinal transplant.

This sequence joins TRBV9 and TRBJ2-7; D perhaps matches TRBD1 (6 bases). This CDR3 contains 13 residues. Germline CDR1 is SGDLS and CDR2 is YYNGEE. V gave up 4 bases and J gave up 2 bases, with 10 bases separating them. The CDR3 reads CASSLGQTYEQYF. The CDR3 coding sequence is TGTGCCAGCAGCCTCGGACAGACCTACGAGCAGTACTTC.

This clone was seen only once. The V call is TRBV5-1, the J call TRBJ1-3; D might be TRBD1 (6 bases). CDR1 is SGHRS and CDR2 is YFSETQ in the germline V gene. The V and J ends lost 0 bases and 8 bases respectively, with 6 bases between them. CDR3 length: 12 amino acids. The CDR3 DNA reads TGCGCCAGCAGCTTGGAGGGGGACACCATATATTTT. This codes for CASSLEGDTIYF.

J is TRBJ2-7 and V is TRBV19, with 8 bases matching TRBD1. V dropped 5 bases and J dropped 0; count of bases not matched to a gene: 3. This CDR3 spans 14 amino acids. CDR1 LNHDA and CDR2 SQIVND come from the germline V gene (reference sequence). CDR3: CASSSDRVSYEQYF. In DNA form, the CDR3 reads TGTGCCAGTAGTTCGGACAGGGTCTCCTACGAGCAGTACTTC.

As for this clone: Sequence at one end of the junction differs from germline and may be a read error. This chain connects TRBV28 to TRBJ2-1; 7 bases fit TRBD1. Germline CDR1 and CDR2: MDHEN and SYDVKM. This CDR3 region has 15 residues. For the CDR3, the DNA is TGTGCCGGCAGAAGAACAGGGGTCGGGGAAAGTGAGCAGTTCTTC. It specifies CAGRRTGVGESEQFF. Looking up the rest from reference TRBV28 and TRBJ2-1 gives the full variable domain: DVKVTQSSRYLVKRTGEKVFLECVQDMDHENMFWYRQDPGLGLRLIYFSYDVKMKEKGDIPEGYSVSREKKERFSLILESASTNQTSMYLCAGRRTGVGESEQFFGPGTRLTVL.

The chain joins TRBV5-1 to TRBJ1-3; D is perhaps TRBD1 (5 bases). This CDR3 region has 14 residues. Germline V gene data show CDR1 as SGHRS and CDR2 as YFSETQ. V was cut by 6 bases and J by 0 bases, with 10 bases left in between. The CDR3 spells CASTAGPSGNTIYF. DNA for the CDR3: TGCGCCAGCACTGCAGGGCCCTCTGGAAACACCATATATTTT.

The rearrangement links TRBV5-8 to TRBJ2-2, with D perhaps matching TRBD1 (6 bases). The CDR3 loop spans 14 amino acids. CDR1 and CDR2 (germline): SGHTS, YDEGEE. V was cut by 2 bases and J by 5 bases, with 10 bases left in between. Here the CDR3 reads CASSFTGWTGELFF. DNA for the CDR3: TGTGCCAGCAGCTTCACAGGGTGGACCGGGGAGCTGTTTTTT.

The CDR3: CASSVREGSYEQYF. CDR3 bases: TGTGCCAGCAGTGTGCGGGAGGGAAGCTACGAGCAGTACTTC. V gene TRBV2 combines with J gene TRBJ2-7, with 9 bases fitting TRBD2. This CDR3 contains 14 residues. V was pared by 4 bases and J by 3 bases, with 4 bases of the junction left unmatched. Per the germline V gene, CDR1 is SNHLY and CDR2 is FYNNEI.

The table lists this clone with a count of one. The rearrangement links TRBV7-2 to TRBJ1-5; D may be TRBD1 (5 bases). This CDR3 region has 15 residues. V was trimmed by 5 bases and J by 3 bases, leaving 14 bases between them. Per the germline V gene, CDR1 is SGHTA and CDR2 is FQGNSA. CDR3 nucleotide sequence: TGTGCCAGCAGCCTGCTACAGGTTTCCAATCAGCCCCAGCATTTT. Its protein product is CASSLLQVSNQPQHF.

A word on this clone: The sample contains more than one DNA sequence encoding this CDR3. The chain is built from TRBV7-3 and TRBJ1-2; D unresolved. From germline, CDR1 is SGHTA and CDR2 FQGTGA. This CDR3 is built from 15 residues. V lost 4 bases and J lost 2, with 14 bases in between. The CDR3 region has the DNA TGTGCCAGCAGCTCTCTCATGAGAGGGAACTATGGCTACACCTTC. It codes for CASSSLMRGNYGYTF.

The chain has TRBV9 and TRBJ2-5; TRBD2 matches at 8 bases. The CDR3 extends over 14 amino acids. From germline, CDR1 is SGDLS and CDR2 YYNGEE. The ends lost 2 bases at V and 4 bases at J; junction bases unmatched: 4. The CDR3 DNA follows: TGTGCCAGCAGCGTGGGGCTAGCGGGAGAGACCCAGTACTTC. This encodes CASSVGLAGETQYF.

This clone has just one count. The chain couples TRBV5-4 to TRBJ2-3; D perhaps matches TRBD1 (6 bases). Germline-derived CDR1 and CDR2 are SGHNT and YYREEE (reference sequence). The length of the CDR3 is 15 residues. The ends were cut back, 0 bases at V and 4 bases at J, with 12 bases in the middle. Written as DNA, the CDR3 is TGTGCCAGCAGCTTGGAACCAGGGGTCGCAGATACGCAGTATTTT. It specifies CASSLEPGVADTQYF.

This sequence joins TRBV30 and TRBJ1-2, with D possibly being TRBD1 (6 bases). The CDR3 is made up of 13 amino acids. Germline V gene data show CDR1 as GTSNPN and CDR2 as SVGIG (reference sequence). Trimming shortened V by 1 base and J by 3 bases, and 9 bases separated the two germline ends. CDR3 protein: CAWSEGVDYGYTF. The CDR3 nucleotides are TGTGCCTGGAGTGAGGGGGTGGACTATGGCTACACCTTC.

The J gene is TRBJ1-4, the V gene TRBV15; 8 nucleotides align to TRBD1. The ends lost 1 base at V and 6 bases at J; junction bases unmatched: 4. The germline V gene encodes CDR1 LNHNV and CDR2 YYDKDF (reference sequence). The CDR3 covers 15 residues. The CDR3 reads CATSRVTGAYEKLFF. CDR3 nucleotides: TGTGCCACCAGCAGAGTGACAGGGGCGTATGAAAAACTGTTTTTT.

The rearrangement joins TRBV5-1 to TRBJ2-7; TRBD2 is a possible D gene (5 bases). The CDR3 loop spans 14 amino acids. CDR1 is SGHRS, CDR2 YFSETQ, per germline. V gave up 2 bases and J gave up 0 bases, with 9 bases separating them. CDR3: CASSLGLSSYEQYF. The CDR3 DNA is TGCGCCAGCAGCTTAGGACTGAGCTCCTACGAGCAGTACTTC.

The chain is built from TRBV19 and TRBJ1-5; possibly TRBD1 for D (5 bases). Between the trimmed V and J ends, which lost 1 base and 2 bases, there was a span of 12 bases. Germline-derived CDR1 and CDR2 are LNHDA and SQIVND (reference sequence). The CDR3 loop spans 16 amino acids. DNA of the CDR3: TGTGCCAGTAGTATAGGGAGGGACTACGGCAATCAGCCCCAGCATTTT. It encodes CASSIGRDYGNQPQHF.

J is TRBJ2-7 and V is TRBV4-3, with D maybe TRBD2 (5 bases). Trimming pared 0 bases from V and 3 bases from J, leaving 24 bases between. This CDR3 spans 19 amino acids. CDR1 and CDR2 (germline): LGHNA, YSLEER. The CDR3 bases are TGCGCCAGCAGCCAAGATCTCCCGCCCCCAGCGGCAATTCTCTACGAGCAGTACTTC. Translation gives CASSQDLPPPAAILYEQYF.

Only a few counts were recorded for this clone. The V call is TRBV6-7, the J call TRBJ2-1; D is uncertain. TRBV6-7 is recorded as an ORF, its role being uncertain. Trimming pared 11 bases from V and 0 bases from J, leaving 20 bases between. The CDR3 is made up of 16 amino acids. This chain's CDR3 is CAPPPHRPSSYNEQFF. CDR3 DNA sequence: TGTGCCCCTCCCCCGCACAGACCGAGCTCCTACAATGAGCAGTTCTTC.

The rearrangement uses TRBV15 and TRBJ2-5; 9 nucleotides align to TRBD1. V lost 0 bases and J lost 7; bases outside the gene matches: 9. Germline assignment: CDR1 LNHNV and CDR2 YYDKDF (reference sequence). There are 16 residues in the CDR3. Written as DNA, the CDR3 is TGTGCCACCAGCAGAGATGGGACAGGGCGGGACGGGACCCAGTACTTC. As protein: CATSRDGTGRDGTQYF.